This is a list of T cell receptor beta chains from one sample in a study of PD-1 blockade in classical Hodgkin lymphoma. Sequenced by immunoSEQ multiplex PCR; TCRdb stores in-frame clones only, minus some. The sample contains fewer than 65,000 clones, around 87% of which appear only once. This sample comprised peripheral blood mononuclear cells (PBMCs), obtained at baseline. These receptors originate from a human donor with classical Hodgkin lymphoma. Each CDR3 is given with its conserved first and last residue. The order of the fields is V gene, D gene, CDR3 protein. The D gene is left open where the match is weak.

TRBV5-5,-,CASSGTLTYEQYF
TRBV27,-,CASSPDGNEQFF
TRBV12-5,-,CASGFQGGEQYF
TRBV7-8,TRBD1,CASSLAHRQGTYEQYF
TRBV25-1,-,CASRQDGNTIYF
TRBV19,TRBD1,CASNNEGQGAFF
TRBV12-5,-,CASGFLYNEQFF
TRBV30,-,CAWSVPGGGMGSPLHF
TRBV7-9,TRBD1,CASSFIGTALYEQYF
TRBV19,TRBD1,CASSIDTGTGFGYTF
TRBV25-1,-,CASREQGIGHTIYF
TRBV19,TRBD1,CASSTNPGQGVNEQFF
TRBV7-2,TRBD2,CASSLGLAGLDTQYF
TRBV15,-,CATSRGGRGVDTQYF
TRBV10-3,TRBD2,CAISLPTSGVYTGELFF
TRBV7-2,TRBD1,CASSLGGVWQGGGTEAFF
TRBV7-8,-,CASSSPSAVDYLQETQYF
TRBV18,TRBD1,CASSPIDRGETQYF
TRBV5-8,-,CASSSHRYYEQYF
TRBV6-4,-,CASSDVTVNYGYTF
TRBV19,-,CASSPLGTHKNGYTF
TRBV7-9,TRBD2,CASAPGGMNTGELFF
TRBV9,-,CASSVVGGAYNEQFF
TRBV6-1,-,CASSEAAHEQYF
TRBV7-8,TRBD2,CASSLVTSGGAQYF
TRBV5-4,TRBD2,CASSPGLAVDEQYF
TRBV7-9,TRBD1,CASSLGQGGKETQYF
TRBV9,TRBD2,CASSVVAGGDTQYF
TRBV18,-,CASSPPLITAHEQYF
TRBV19,-,CASSIERGETQYF
TRBV4-2,-,CASSQDVDGGVRYGYTF
TRBV5-1,-,CASSFGGGTGELFF
TRBV7-9,TRBD1,CASSLTGQAANTGELFF
TRBV5-4,TRBD1,CAGLTGGSYGYTF
TRBV28,-,CATSITVKETQYF
TRBV7-9,-,CASSLEQDQPQHF
TRBV6-1,-,CASEDRVWPQHF
TRBV14,-,CASSQLLSNYGYTF
TRBV30,TRBD2,CAWSLGLAYEQYF
TRBV10-1,-,CASSESAADGYTF
TRBV9,TRBD1,CASGSTGQAYEQYF
TRBV6-6,TRBD1,CASSQTQGTNEKLFF
TRBV5-1,-,CASSLEGQVQETQYF